Listed below are T cell receptor beta chains from one sample, sequenced in a study of T and B cells in COVID-19 patients. TCRdb passed the multiplex PCR reads through MiXCR, listing each CDR3 protein once. The sample contains 12,000 to 15,000 distinct CDR3 sequences, 28% of which appear only once. The material sequenced was blood. These receptors came from a human donor who had recovered from COVID-19. Both conserved end residues are part of each CDR3. The D gene is left open where the match is weak. Only some rows state a clone size, as once, few, many or a class for expanded clones.

J: TRBJ2-2
size: many
V: TRBV12-3/TRBV12-4
D: TRBD2
DNA: TGTGCCAGCAGCCACGCTCCGGGGGGCACCGGGGAGCTGTTTTTT
CDR3: CASSHAPGGTGELFF

J: TRBJ1-1
size: .
V: TRBV6-5
D: TRBD1
DNA: TGTGCCAGCAGCCACTCACAGGGGCGGAACACTGAAGCTTTCTTT
CDR3: CASSHSQGRNTEAFF

J: TRBJ2-2
size: medium-sized
V: TRBV19
D: .
DNA: TGTGCCAGTAGTATCGGCCGACTAAACACCGGGGAGCTGTTTTTT
CDR3: CASSIGRLNTGELFF

J: TRBJ2-3
size: few
V: TRBV11-2
D: TRBD2
DNA: TGTGCCAGCAGCTTGAGTAGGACTAGCGGAGATACGCAGTATTTT
CDR3: CASSLSRTSGDTQYF

J: TRBJ2-1
size: medium-sized
V: TRBV27
D: .
DNA: TGTGCCAGCGGAACTCTCAGGGGGGAGGGGATGAATGAGCAGTTCTTC
CDR3: CASGTLRGEGMNEQFF

J: TRBJ1-1
size: .
V: TRBV20-1
D: TRBD1
DNA: TGCAGTGCTAGCCCGAGACAGGGTAGCACTGAAGCTTTCTTT
CDR3: CSASPRQGSTEAFF

J: TRBJ1-6
size: .
V: TRBV11-1
D: .
DNA: TGTGCCAGCAGCTATAGTCTCGGGCTCACGTCACCCCTCCACTTT
CDR3: CASSYSLGLTSPLHF

J: TRBJ1-2
size: .
V: TRBV18
D: .
DNA: TGTGCCAGCTCACCACAGGAGGTCGGGTATGGCTACACCTTC
CDR3: CASSPQEVGYGYTF

J: TRBJ2-7
size: .
V: TRBV5-4
D: TRBD2
DNA: TGTGCCAGCAGCTTGTATGCGGGAGGGAGCTACGAGCAGTACTTC
CDR3: CASSLYAGGSYEQYF

J: TRBJ1-6
size: .
V: TRBV2
D: TRBD1
DNA: TGTGCCAGTATGGGGACAGGGGCTCCACCCCTCCACTTT
CDR3: CASMGTGAPPLHF

J: TRBJ1-5
size: .
V: TRBV18
D: .
DNA: TGTGCCAGCTCACCTTTACAACTGAACAGGAGAGAGGACGATCAGCCCCAGCATTTT
CDR3: CASSPLQLNRREDDQPQHF

J: TRBJ2-1
size: medium-sized
V: TRBV18
D: TRBD1
DNA: TGTGCCAGCTCACCCCGGGACAGGGGAGGGAATGAGCAGTTCTTC
CDR3: CASSPRDRGGNEQFF